These 29 T cell receptor beta chains originate from one sample sequenced in a study of cytomegalovirus exposure and HLA in healthy donors. PCR involved 60 Vbeta and 13 Jbeta primers. The method was immunoSEQ multiplex PCR; TCRdb's version includes in-frame clones alone and lacks a portion of them. The repertoire holds approximately 93,000 clones, with approximately 60% as singletons. The sample was PBMCs. These receptors all come from a boy younger than 18 in good health and CMV-seropositive.

This chain connects TRBV27 to TRBJ1-6; 8 bases agree with TRBD1. CDR1 is MNHEY and CDR2 is SMNVEV in the germline V gene (reference sequence). The CDR3 extends over 14 amino acids. Germline trimming cut 3 bases from V and 11 bases from J; bases unmatched to any gene: 6. The CDR3 loop is CASSFGTGRTPLHF. CDR3 nucleotide sequence: TGTGCCAGCAGTTTCGGGACAGGAAGGACACCCCTCCACTTT.

The table lists this clone with a few counts. The chain is built from TRBV5-6 and TRBJ2-5; D call uncertain. The V gene's germline CDR1 is SGHDT and CDR2 YYEEEE. This CDR3 is built from 13 residues. V lost 4 bases and J lost 5, with 12 bases in between. The CDR3 reads CASSPTGVETQYF. The DNA of the CDR3 is TGTGCCAGCAGCCCGACCGGAGTCGAGACCCAGTACTTC.

This clone has more than one count but fewer than ten. DNA for the CDR3: TGCGCCAGCAGCCAAGATCAGGCGGGGTCTGAAAAACTGTTTTTT. Its protein is CASSQDQAGSEKLFF. This sequence joins TRBV4-3 and TRBJ1-4; D remains unclear. Germline CDR1 and CDR2: LGHNA and YSLEER. Trimming left V 0 bases short and J 7 bases short, with 12 bases between. The CDR3 consists of 15 residues.

V and J are TRBV6-6 and TRBJ1-5; 7 bases agree with TRBD1. Germline loops: CDR1 MNHNY, CDR2 SVGAGI (reference sequence). V gave up 5 bases and J gave up 0 bases; unmatched junction bases: 7. CDR3 length: 16 residues. This CDR3 reads CASSTYRGHSNQPQHF. The CDR3 region has the DNA TGTGCCAGCAGTACCTACAGGGGACATAGCAATCAGCCCCAGCATTTT.

A note on this clone: One end of the junction is discordant with germline, which a read error may explain. V usage is TRBV27 and J usage is TRBJ1-2, with 10 bases identical to TRBD1. The CDR3 consists of 15 residues. Germline lookup yields CDR1 MNHEY and CDR2 SMNVEV (reference sequence). The CDR3 here is CASSSGTGVGYGYPF. The CDR3 region has the DNA TGTGCCAGCAGTTCTGGGACAGGGGTTGGATATGGCTACCCCTTC.

Concerning this clone itself: The junction departs from germline at one end; a sequencing error may be responsible. The chain has TRBV6-1 and TRBJ1-5; D unresolved. This CDR3 contains 17 residues. From germline, CDR1 is MNHNS and CDR2 SASEGT. In nucleotides, the CDR3 is TGTGCCAGCAGTGAAGGGTCGATGGGCTTAAGCAATCAGCCCCAGAATTTT. Amino acid sequence: CASSEGSMGLSNQPQNF.

This clone was counted once. Other DNA sequences in the sample encode the same CDR3. V is TRBV27 and J is TRBJ1-1, with D possibly TRBD1 on 6 matching bases. Germline-derived CDR1 and CDR2 are MNHEY and SMNVEV (reference sequence). The CDR3 has 15 amino acids. V was trimmed by 0 bases and J by 2 bases, leaving 10 bases between them. CDR3 residues: CASSLSVTGNTEAFF. Written as DNA, the CDR3 is TGTGCCAGCAGTTTATCTGTGACAGGAAACACTGAAGCTTTCTTT.

V and J are TRBV30 and TRBJ2-5, with a tentative D call TRBD2 (6 bases). This CDR3 has 13 residues. V lost 3 bases, J lost 3 bases, and 11 bases lay in between. The germline V gene encodes CDR1 GTSNPN and CDR2 SVGIG (reference sequence). CDR3 protein: CAWRLEGKETQYF. CDR3 sequence (DNA): TGTGCCTGGAGGCTGGAGGGCAAAGAGACCCAGTACTTC.

The genes are TRBV5-1 and TRBJ2-1; 8 bases align to TRBD1. The germline gives CDR1 SGHRS, CDR2 YFSETQ. The V gene end was trimmed by 1 base and the J gene end by 10 bases; junction bases not matched to a gene: 4. The CDR3 sequence is 13 residues long. The CDR3 DNA is TGCGCCAGCAGCTTGTCGACAGGGGTCGAGCAGTTCTTC. Translating it yields CASSLSTGVEQFF.

V gene TRBV4-2 combines with J gene TRBJ2-7; TRBD2 agrees at 12 bases. The CDR3 is 17 amino acids. Germline CDR1 is LGHNA and CDR2 is YNFKEQ. V was clipped by 1 base and J by 2 bases; unmatched bases: 6. In nucleotides, the CDR3 is TGTGCCAGCAGCCAAGGCGGACTAGCGGGAATCACCTACGAGCAGTACTTC. It specifies CASSQGGLAGITYEQYF.

The J gene is TRBJ1-2, the V gene TRBV4-3; D possibly corresponds to TRBD1 (6 bases). The CDR3 runs 17 residues. From germline, CDR1 is LGHNA and CDR2 YSLEER. Deletions cut 2 bases from V and 4 bases from J, with 20 bases between. The CDR3 spells CASSQSASGAKFYGYTF. In DNA, the CDR3 is TGCGCCAGCAGCCAATCCGCCTCAGGGGCAAAGTTCTATGGCTACACCTTC.

This chain uses TRBV19 with TRBJ1-1; a possible D gene is TRBD1 (5 bases). Germline CDR1 and CDR2: LNHDA and SQIVND (reference sequence). V was cut by 8 bases and J by 1 base, with 17 bases left in between. This CDR3 is built from 15 residues. CDR3 loop: CASHEKGLWNTEAFF. CDR3 nucleotides: TGTGCCAGTCATGAGAAGGGGCTTTGGAACACTGAAGCTTTCTTT.

The chain joins TRBV28 to TRBJ1-2; 9 bases are shared with TRBD1. Germline trimming cut 7 bases from V and 4 bases from J; bases unmatched to any gene: 10. The CDR3 has 15 amino acids. The germline V gene has CDR1 MDHEN and CDR2 SYDVKM. This CDR3 reads CASKKQGASSYGYTF. The CDR3 coding sequence is TGTGCCAGCAAGAAACAGGGGGCTTCTAGCTATGGCTACACCTTC.

This clone has a handful of counts. This rearrangement joins TRBV7-2 to TRBJ2-7; D is unclear. Germline V gene lookup returns CDR1 SGHTA and CDR2 FQGNSA. Trimming took 0 bases from V and 2 from J, leaving 8 bases between them. This CDR3 contains 14 residues. CDR3 loop: CASSLATKAYEQYF. Here the CDR3 DNA reads TGTGCCAGCAGCTTAGCAACTAAGGCCTACGAGCAGTACTTC.

The V and J genes are TRBV23-1 and TRBJ1-2; 7 nucleotides align to TRBD1. TRBV23-1 is an open reading frame whose function is uncertain. The CDR3 is 15 amino acids. Trimming took 6 bases from V and 2 from J; bases not matched to a gene: 9. The DNA of the CDR3 is TGCGCCAGCAGCCGAGGGCGGGACAGAAACTATGGCTACACCTTC. Translated, it gives CASSRGRDRNYGYTF.

The chain has TRBV7-2 and TRBJ2-3; weak D call: TRBD1 (6 bases). V was pared by 5 bases and J by 2 bases, with 14 bases between. The germline V gene encodes CDR1 SGHTA and CDR2 FQGNSA. This CDR3 region has 15 residues. The CDR3 DNA sequence: TGTGCCAGCAGCCTCGACAGGCTCAACACAGATACGCAGTATTTT. Translating it yields CASSLDRLNTDTQYF.

The J gene is TRBJ1-2, the V gene TRBV27, with D possibly TRBD1 on 6 matching bases. The CDR3 is 14 residues long. The V gene's germline CDR1 is MNHEY and CDR2 SMNVEV (reference sequence). V was shortened by 3 bases and J by 2 bases, with 10 bases between the two germline ends. CDR3 loop: CASSFKQGNYGYTF. In DNA form, the CDR3 reads TGTGCCAGCAGTTTCAAGCAGGGGAACTATGGCTACACCTTC.

The V gene is TRBV7-6, the J gene TRBJ2-2; D is unclear. The CDR3 sequence is 13 residues long. Between the trimmed V and J ends, which lost 5 bases and 4 bases, there was a span of 8 bases. Germline-derived CDR1 and CDR2 are SGHVS and FNYEAQ. The CDR3 region is CASSMSPTGELFF. For the CDR3, the DNA is TGTGCCAGCAGCATGAGTCCCACCGGGGAGCTGTTTTTT.

J is TRBJ2-7 and V is TRBV5-1; D remains ambiguous. CDR1 and CDR2 (germline): SGHRS, YFSETQ. CDR3 size: 14 residues. Trimming cost V 5 bases and J 3 bases, with 15 bases left between them. The CDR3 sequence is CASSPIESDYEQYF. The DNA for the CDR3 is TGCGCCAGCAGTCCAATTGAGTCCGACTACGAGCAGTACTTC.

Only a few counts were recorded for this clone. This chain connects TRBV19 to TRBJ2-1, with TRBD2 matching over 9 bases. CDR3 length: 15 amino acids. Germline V gives CDR1 LNHDA, CDR2 SQIVND (reference sequence). The V gene end was trimmed by 6 bases and the J gene end by 0 bases; junction bases not matched to a gene: 3. The DNA of the CDR3 is TGTGCCAGTAGAAGGCGGGAGGGCTCCTACAATGAGCAGTTCTTC. Protein product: CASRRREGSYNEQFF.

The genes are TRBV27 and TRBJ2-2; D is ambiguous. The CDR3 contains 14 residues. Germline assignment: CDR1 MNHEY and CDR2 SMNVEV (reference sequence). The V gene lost 4 bases and the J gene lost 6 bases, with 12 bases spanning the gap. The CDR3 DNA sequence: TGTGCCAGCAGTTCCGTTTCTTGGCCCGGGGAGCTGTTTTTT. Amino acids: CASSSVSWPGELFF.

The CDR3 DNA sequence: TGTGCCGCTGGGAGCGGAATTCGCACAGATACGCAGTATTTT. It is translated as CAAGSGIRTDTQYF. The rearrangement joins TRBV30 to TRBJ2-3, with D perhaps matching TRBD2 (5 bases). The germline V gene has CDR1 GTSNPN and CDR2 SVGIG (reference sequence). V was cut by 8 bases and J by 1 base, with 16 bases left in between. There are 14 residues in the CDR3.

Concerning this clone: An end of the junction differs from the germline gene, which may be a read error. The rearrangement links TRBV30 to TRBJ1-5; 8 bases align to TRBD1. This CDR3 has 14 residues. CDR1 and CDR2 from the germline V gene are GTSNPN and SVGIG (reference sequence). CDR3 in amino acids: CAWGAGGPNQPQNF. CDR3 in DNA: TGTGCCTGGGGAGCAGGGGGCCCCAATCAGCCCCAGAATTTT. Looking up the rest from reference TRBV30 and TRBJ1-5 gives the full variable domain: SQTIHQWPATLVQPVGSPLSLECTVEGTSNPNLYWYRQAAGRGLQLLFYSVGIGQISSEVPQNLSASRPQDRQFILSSKKLLLSDSGFYLCAWGAGGPNQPQNFGDGTRLSIL.

There are a few counts of this clone. This chain joins TRBV28 and TRBJ2-1, with a weak D call TRBD2 (6 bases). The CDR3 spans 17 residues. The germline gives CDR1 MDHEN, CDR2 SYDVKM. Trimming pared 5 bases from V and 3 bases from J, leaving 20 bases between. The CDR3 bases are TGTGCCAGCAGTATGAGACTAGGCCCAAGGAACTACAATGAGCAGTTCTTC. Translating it yields CASSMRLGPRNYNEQFF.

The chain carries TRBV7-9 and TRBJ1-2; the D is unclear. The CDR3 extends over 12 amino acids. Trimming shortened V by 6 bases and J by 10 bases, and 15 bases separated the two germline ends. Germline CDR1 is SEHNR and CDR2 is FQNEAQ (reference sequence). The CDR3 DNA is TGTGCCAGCAGGAAATCTCAGGTCCCCTACACCTTC. As protein: CASRKSQVPYTF.

The sample holds one count of this clone. The V call is TRBV7-6, the J call TRBJ2-2; 8 bases are shared with TRBD2. V gave up 3 bases and J gave up 4 bases; unmatched junction bases: 7. There are 16 residues in the CDR3. Germline V lookup: CDR1 SGHVS, CDR2 FNYEAQ. The CDR3 sequence is CASSFRAGAGTGELFF. CDR3 sequence (DNA): TGTGCCAGCAGCTTTAGAGCGGGGGCCGGCACCGGGGAGCTGTTTTTT.

This sequence joins TRBV5-4 and TRBJ2-7; 8 bases align to TRBD2. The CDR3 spans 15 residues. CDR1 is SGHNT and CDR2 is YYREEE in the germline V gene (reference sequence). The V and J ends lost 0 bases and 1 base, in that order; junction bases with no gene match: 3. The CDR3 reads CASSLGSGGSYEQYF. CDR3 nucleotide sequence: TGTGCCAGCAGCTTGGGAAGCGGGGGTTCCTACGAGCAGTACTTC.

This chain's CDR3 is CASSSSPGTDGYTF. The DNA of the CDR3 is TGTGCCAGCAGTTCCTCCCCCGGGACAGATGGCTACACCTTC. The chain recombines TRBV28 with TRBJ1-2; TRBD1 matches at 7 bases. Looked up from germline, CDR1 is MDHEN and CDR2 is SYDVKM. The CDR3 covers 14 residues. Trimming cost V 4 bases and J 6 bases; bases outside gene matches: 8.

V usage is TRBV15 and J usage is TRBJ1-2; 7 bases map to TRBD1. J gave up 2 bases and V 4 bases, and 4 bases lay outside the gene matches. Germline V lookup: CDR1 LNHNV, CDR2 YYDKDF (reference sequence). The CDR3 spans 14 residues. The CDR3 coding sequence is TGTGCCACCAGCAACGACAGGGTGAACTATGGCTACACCTTC. Translation gives CATSNDRVNYGYTF.